The present entry profiles one T cell receptor (beta chain) with its context. This entry is derived from a study of blood T cell repertoires in COVID-19. Study-wide context: Samples representing acute and convalescent COVID-19 were sourced from the United States, Italy and Spain.

Authors' data handling: Reference gene primer amplification yielded estimated nucleated cell counts. Sequencing used immunoSEQ multiplex PCR; TCRdb keeps in-frame clones, though not all of them. The DNA was the basis for D and trimming; V, J and clone size are from that table. The table lists 250,000 to 400,000 clones, approximately 87% of them singletons. Sequencing was performed on peripheral blood. This receptor was taken from a woman in her 30s with COVID-19, enrolled during active disease.

DNA of the CDR3: TGTGCCAGCAGCCAAGTCCGGCGGACTGAAGCTTTCTTT. This codes for CASSQVRRTEAFF. The chain recombines TRBV3-1 (or the pseudogene TRBV3-2) with TRBJ1-1; no reliable D call. Germline assignment: CDR1 LGHDT and CDR2 YNNKEL (reference sequence). The CDR3 length is 13 residues. With 1 base removed from V and 5 bases from J, the gap between germline ends came to 8 bases.